This passage covers 19 T cell receptor beta chains from one sample sequenced in a study of human T cells and chemical hapten exposure. One entry per CDR3 protein results from TCRdb running MiXCR on the 5' RACE reads. The sample consists of some 150,000 distinct CDR3 sequences, around 4% of them appearing once. The authors extracted total RNA from unfractionated whole blood. The receptors were gathered from a female donor in good health.

A few counts support this clonotype. The chain links TRBV5-1 to TRBJ2-1; 13 bases are shared with TRBD2. Losses at the gene ends were 0 bases for V and 8 bases for J; bases not matched to a gene: 5. In germline, CDR1 is SGHRS, CDR2 YFSETQ. The CDR3 is 16 residues long. In DNA, the CDR3 is TGCGCCAGCAGCTTGGTACTAGCGGGGGGGCGGGATGAGCAGTTCTTC. This codes for CASSLVLAGGRDEQFF.

This clonotype was found many times. The CDR3: CAISESWGGYTEAFF. The CDR3 DNA reads as TGTGCCATCAGTGAGTCCTGGGGTGGTTACACTGAAGCTTTCTTT. The rearrangement links TRBV10-3 to TRBJ1-1; D is uncertain. Germline CDR1 and CDR2: ENHRY and SYGVKD. The CDR3 has 15 residues. Trimming stripped 0 bases from V and 3 bases from J, with 11 bases between.

The sample holds many counts of this clonotype. V and J are TRBV3-1 and TRBJ1-2, with 10 bases that match TRBD1. The CDR3 extends over 16 amino acids. J gave up 8 bases and V 3 bases, and 12 bases lay outside the gene matches. Germline assignment: CDR1 LGHDT and CDR2 YNNKEL (reference sequence). CDR3 sequence reads: CASSHAQTGTGAGYTF. The CDR3 nucleotides read TGTGCCAGCAGCCACGCCCAGACCGGGACAGGGGCCGGCTACACCTTC.

This clonotype was detected ten times or more. The chain uses TRBV27 and TRBJ1-4; D perhaps matches TRBD1 (5 bases). This CDR3 contains 15 residues. Germline-derived CDR1 and CDR2 are MNHEY and SMNVEV (reference sequence). With 3 bases removed from V and 10 bases from J, the gap between germline ends came to 18 bases. CDR3 region: CASSFSDRLQGKLFF. The CDR3 DNA follows: TGTGCCAGCAGTTTTTCAGACAGACTACAAGGAAAACTGTTTTTT.

This clonotype was found a few times. The chain uses TRBV5-4 and TRBJ2-3; 8 bases map to TRBD1. The CDR3 runs 16 residues. J gave up 3 bases and V 0 bases, and 6 bases lay outside the gene matches. Germline lookup yields CDR1 SGHNT and CDR2 YYREEE (reference sequence). CDR3 amino acids: CASSLAPDRVTDTQYF. Written as DNA, the CDR3 is TGTGCCAGCAGCTTGGCCCCGGACAGGGTGACAGATACGCAGTATTTT.

Comment on this clonotype: One end of the junction fails to match germline, which may point to a read error. The chain uses TRBV20-1 and TRBJ1-2; D may be TRBD1 (6 bases). Germline CDR1 reads DFQATT; CDR2 reads SNEGSKA (reference sequence). This CDR3 has 15 amino acids. This CDR3 reads CSAISLQGANYGDTF. In DNA, the CDR3 is TGCAGTGCGATATCTTTACAGGGCGCTAACTATGGCGACACCTTC.

In its sample, this clonotype was seen many times. The chain carries TRBV3-1 and TRBJ2-3; 11 bases match TRBD1. J was trimmed by 4 bases and V by 1 base; bases with no gene match: 1. The CDR3 loop spans 15 amino acids. CDR1 is LGHDT and CDR2 is YNNKEL in the germline V gene (reference sequence). CDR3 sequence (DNA): TGTGCCAGCAGCCAAGTGGGACAGGGGGCAGATACGCAGTATTTT. Translated, it gives CASSQVGQGADTQYF.

In its sample, this clonotype was seen many times. The chain recombines TRBV5-1 with TRBJ1-5, with 9 bases fitting TRBD1. The V segment lost 4 bases and the J segment 5 bases; nucleotides outside the gene matches: 7. Germline assignment: CDR1 SGHRS and CDR2 YFSETQ. The CDR3 is 15 residues long. The CDR3 spells CASSPDGQGHQPQHF. For the CDR3, the DNA is TGCGCCAGCAGCCCGGACGGACAGGGGCATCAGCCCCAGCATTTT.

This clonotype was counted at least ten times. This rearrangement joins TRBV11-2 to TRBJ1-1, with D tentatively TRBD1 (6 bases). The germline V gene has CDR1 SGHAT and CDR2 FQNNGV. CDR3 length: 17 residues. Trimming removed 2 bases at V and 5 bases at J, with 21 bases between. DNA for the CDR3: TGTGCCAGCAGCTTATTAGTTTCGGGGGGCTCGGGTACTGAAGCTTTCTTT. Amino acids: CASSLLVSGGSGTEAFF.

This clonotype was recorded at least ten times. The chain combines TRBV7-2 with TRBJ2-1; no clear D gene. The CDR3 is made up of 15 amino acids. Trimming left V 2 bases short and J 2 bases short, with 10 bases between. CDR1 is SGHTA, CDR2 FQGNSA, per germline. CDR3 sequence: CASSLNAPTYNEQFF. The CDR3 DNA is TGTGCCAGCAGCTTAAATGCCCCAACCTACAATGAGCAGTTCTTC.

The sample holds many counts of this clonotype. The chain carries TRBV29-1 and TRBJ1-1; no definite D call. CDR3 length equals 11 residues. The V and J ends lost 3 bases and 10 bases respectively, with 12 bases between them. CDR1 SQVTM and CDR2 ANQGSEA come from the germline V gene. CDR3 in amino acids: CSVELTRGAFF. The CDR3, as DNA: TGCAGCGTTGAGTTGACTCGCGGAGCTTTCTTT.

With respect to this clonotype: A much larger clone differs by one base, so this may be a read error. The J gene is TRBJ2-3, the V gene TRBV5-4; unclear D gene. Germline-derived CDR1 and CDR2 are SGHNT and YYREEE (reference sequence). Trimming took off 2 bases at V and 1 base at J, with 11 bases between the two ends. CDR3 length equals 15 residues. The CDR3 DNA is TGTGCCAGCAGCTTCGGCGGATCATGCACAGATACGCAGTATTTT. This encodes CASSFGGSCTDTQYF.

Many counts were recorded for this clonotype. V and J are TRBV2 and TRBJ1-1; D ambiguous. The CDR3 is 12 residues long. V was trimmed by 5 bases and J by 4 bases, leaving 8 bases between them. Germline V gives CDR1 SNHLY, CDR2 FYNNEI. In nucleotides, the CDR3 is TGTGCCAGCAGTCTCAGTGGCACTGAAGCTTTCTTT. It encodes CASSLSGTEAFF.

On this clonotype: This could be a read error, since a much larger clone is one nucleotide away. V is TRBV3-1 and J is TRBJ1-5; TRBD1 matches at 9 bases. CDR1 is LGHDT, CDR2 YNNKEL, per germline (reference sequence). This CDR3 has 15 amino acids. Unmatched junction bases numbered 8, after V lost 4 bases and J lost 7 bases. The CDR3 loop reads CASSPDRGRGQPQHF. The CDR3 nucleotides read TGTGCCAGCAGCCCGGACAGGGGAAGGGGGCAGCCCCAGCATTTT.

The table lists this clonotype with many counts. The chain links TRBV2 to TRBJ1-5, with unresolved D. Germline V CDR1 and CDR2: SNHLY, FYNNEI. The CDR3 sequence is 16 residues long. Trimming cost V 4 bases and J 6 bases, with 19 bases left between them. This chain's CDR3 is CASSAGGLRRGQPQHF. CDR3 nucleotides: TGTGCCAGCAGTGCTGGCGGCCTTCGGCGAGGTCAGCCCCAGCATTTT.

This clonotype was detected many times. V gene TRBV3-1 combines with J gene TRBJ2-2, with D tentatively TRBD1 or TRBD2 (5 bases each). The V gene lost 4 bases and the J gene lost 3 bases, with 15 bases spanning the gap. Germline V gene sequence: CDR1 LGHDT, CDR2 YNNKEL (reference sequence). This CDR3 region has 16 residues. As DNA, the CDR3 is TGTGCCAGCAGCCCTCCCGGGACCCACTACACCGGGGAGCTGTTTTTT. Its protein product is CASSPPGTHYTGELFF. The full variable domain, its missing parts supplied by reference TRBV3-1 and TRBJ2-2, is DTAVSQTPKYLVTQMGNDKSIKCEQNLGHDTMYWYKQDSKKFLKIMFSYNNKELIINETVPNRFSPKSPDKAHLNLHINSLELGDSAVYFCASSPPGTHYTGELFFGEGSRLTVL.

This clonotype was recorded many times. The chain carries TRBV7-2 and TRBJ2-1; 8 bases fit TRBD1. This CDR3 is 14 amino acids long. V was pared by 5 bases and J by 9 bases, with 9 bases of the junction left unmatched. Germline CDR1 is SGHTA and CDR2 is FQGNSA. This CDR3 reads CASSLRQGLGEQFF. CDR3 nucleotide sequence: TGTGCCAGCAGCCTCCGACAGGGGCTGGGTGAGCAGTTCTTC.

Remarks on this clonotype: It may be a read error: a sequence one base away is much more abundant. CDR3 nucleotide sequence: TGTGCCAGCGGATTGGGGACAGGGGGACCCTACGAGCAGTACTTC. This codes for CASGLGTGGPYEQYF. The J gene is TRBJ2-7, the V gene TRBV28; TRBD1 matches 11 bases. The CDR3 totals 15 residues. V lost 8 bases to trimming and J lost 2 bases; unmatched junction nucleotides: 8. In germline, CDR1 is MDHEN, CDR2 SYDVKM.

This clonotype was seen many times. This rearrangement joins TRBV19 to TRBJ1-5; D may be TRBD1 (6 bases). The CDR3 is 17 amino acids. The V gene lost 7 bases and the J gene lost 4 bases, with 23 bases spanning the gap. Germline-derived CDR1 and CDR2 are LNHDA and SQIVND (reference sequence). The CDR3 protein is CASTNSQGSLANQPQHF. CDR3 in DNA: TGTGCCAGTACCAACTCACAGGGATCCCTGGCAAATCAGCCCCAGCATTTT.